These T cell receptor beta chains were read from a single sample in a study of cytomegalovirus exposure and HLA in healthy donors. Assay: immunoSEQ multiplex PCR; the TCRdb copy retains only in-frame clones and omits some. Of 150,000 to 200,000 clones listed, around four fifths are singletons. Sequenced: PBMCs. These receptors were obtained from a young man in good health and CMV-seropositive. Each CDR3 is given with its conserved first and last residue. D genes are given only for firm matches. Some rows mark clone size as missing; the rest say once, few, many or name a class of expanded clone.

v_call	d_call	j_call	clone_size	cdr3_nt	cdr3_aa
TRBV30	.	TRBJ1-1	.	TGTGCCGGGAGGGGTTCGGGAAGGACTGAAGCTTTCTTT	CAGRGSGRTEAFF
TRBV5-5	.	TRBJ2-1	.	TGTGCCAGCAGCCCAACTTCGGCTTACTTCTCAGGGAACAATGAGCAGTTCTTC	CASSPTSAYFSGNNEQFF
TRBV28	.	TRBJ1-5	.	TGTGCCAGCAGTTCCCTTCCCGACAGGAATCAGCCCCAGCATTTT	CASSSLPDRNQPQHF
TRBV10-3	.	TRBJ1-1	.	TGTGCCATCAGCCCGGACAGTACTTACACTGAAGCTTTCTTT	CAISPDSTYTEAFF
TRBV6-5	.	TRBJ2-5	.	TGTGCCAGCAGTTTTTATGGGCAGGGAAGGGAGACCCAGTACTTC	CASSFYGQGRETQYF
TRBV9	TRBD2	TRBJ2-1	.	TGTGCCAGCAGCGTCGGGGGGAGGTGGGGGAACAATGAGCAGTTCTTC	CASSVGGRWGNNEQFF
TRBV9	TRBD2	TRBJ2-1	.	TGTGCCAGCAGCGAGCCGACTAGCGGGCGGGGTTCCTACAATGAGCAGTTCTTC	CASSEPTSGRGSYNEQFF
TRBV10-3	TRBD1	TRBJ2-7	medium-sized	TGTGCGACCTTTGAGGGGGCTATGTACGAGCAGTACTTC	CATFEGAMYEQYF
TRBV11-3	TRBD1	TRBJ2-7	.	TGTGCCAGCAGTAGACAGGGAACGGACGAGCAGTACTTC	CASSRQGTDEQYF
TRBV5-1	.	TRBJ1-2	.	TGCGCCAGCAGCTTGGGGCAGGGCACCGGCTACACCTTC	CASSLGQGTGYTF
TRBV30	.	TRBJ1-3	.	TGTGCCTGGATACCGGGAGTTTTGGACACCATATATTTT	CAWIPGVLDTIYF
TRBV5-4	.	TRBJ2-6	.	TGTGCCAGCAGCTTGACAGGGGCCAACGTCCTGACTTTC	CASSLTGANVLTF
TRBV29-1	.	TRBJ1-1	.	TGCAGCGCACAAAGAGGCACTGAAGCTTTCTTT	CSAQRGTEAFF
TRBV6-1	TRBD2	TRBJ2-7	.	TGTGCCAGCAATCTAGCGGGGGCCTACGAGCAGTACTTC	CASNLAGAYEQYF
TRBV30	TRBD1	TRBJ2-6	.	TGTGCCTCGTCAGGGGGTGGATCTGGGGCCAACGTCCTGACTTTC	CASSGGGSGANVLTF
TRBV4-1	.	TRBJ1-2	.	TGCGCCAGCAGCCAGCCAACGGAGTTAAAGAGTGGCTACACCTTC	CASSQPTELKSGYTF
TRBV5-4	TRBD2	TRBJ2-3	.	TGTGCCAGCAGCGAGGGAGGGAGGGGCGCGGGTACGCAGTATTTT	CASSEGGRGAGTQYF
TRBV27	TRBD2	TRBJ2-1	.	TGTGCCAGCAGCCCAGTGAGCGGGAAAAGTACCTACAATGAGCAGTTCTTC	CASSPVSGKSTYNEQFF